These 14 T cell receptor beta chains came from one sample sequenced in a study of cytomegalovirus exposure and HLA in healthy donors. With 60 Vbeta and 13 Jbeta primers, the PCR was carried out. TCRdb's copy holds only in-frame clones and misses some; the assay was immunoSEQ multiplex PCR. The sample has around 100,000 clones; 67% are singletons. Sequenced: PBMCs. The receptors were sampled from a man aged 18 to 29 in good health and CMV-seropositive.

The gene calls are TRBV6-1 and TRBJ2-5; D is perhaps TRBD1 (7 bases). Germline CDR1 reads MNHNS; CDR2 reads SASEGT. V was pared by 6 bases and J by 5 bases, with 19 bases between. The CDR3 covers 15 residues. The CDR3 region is CASSLRGALVETQYF. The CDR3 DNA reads TGTGCCAGCAGCCTCAGGGGGGCGTTGGTCGAGACCCAGTACTTC.

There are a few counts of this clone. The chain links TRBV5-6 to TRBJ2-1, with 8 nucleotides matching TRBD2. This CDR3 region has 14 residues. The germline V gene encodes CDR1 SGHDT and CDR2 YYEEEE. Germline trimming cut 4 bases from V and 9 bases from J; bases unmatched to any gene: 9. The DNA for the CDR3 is TGTGCCAGCAGCGGTCAAGCGGGGGTAAGTGAGCAGTTCTTC. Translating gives CASSGQAGVSEQFF.

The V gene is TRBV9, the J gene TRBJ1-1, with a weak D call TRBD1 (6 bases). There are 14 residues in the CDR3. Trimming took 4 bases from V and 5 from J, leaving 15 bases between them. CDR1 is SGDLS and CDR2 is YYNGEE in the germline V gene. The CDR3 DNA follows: TGTGCCAGCAGCTCGAGCCCCGACAGGACTGAAGCTTTCTTT. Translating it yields CASSSSPDRTEAFF.

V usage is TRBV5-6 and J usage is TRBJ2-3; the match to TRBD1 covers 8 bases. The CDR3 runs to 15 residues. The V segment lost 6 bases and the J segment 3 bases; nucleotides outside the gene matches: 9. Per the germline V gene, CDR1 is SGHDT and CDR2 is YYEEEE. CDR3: CASKKTGGYTDTQYF. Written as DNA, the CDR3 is TGTGCCAGCAAAAAAACAGGGGGTTATACAGATACGCAGTATTTT.

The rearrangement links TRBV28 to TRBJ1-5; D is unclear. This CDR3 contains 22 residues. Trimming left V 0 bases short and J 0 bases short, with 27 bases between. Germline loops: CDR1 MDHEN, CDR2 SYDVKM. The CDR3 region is CASSLWRSPLGGPVYSNQPQHF. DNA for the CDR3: TGTGCCAGCAGTTTATGGAGGAGCCCACTCGGAGGACCTGTTTATAGCAATCAGCCCCAGCATTTT. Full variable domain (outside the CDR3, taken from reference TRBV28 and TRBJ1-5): DVKVTQSSRYLVKRTGEKVFLECVQDMDHENMFWYRQDPGLGLRLIYFSYDVKMKEKGDIPEGYSVSREKKERFSLILESASTNQTSMYLCASSLWRSPLGGPVYSNQPQHFGDGTRLSIL.

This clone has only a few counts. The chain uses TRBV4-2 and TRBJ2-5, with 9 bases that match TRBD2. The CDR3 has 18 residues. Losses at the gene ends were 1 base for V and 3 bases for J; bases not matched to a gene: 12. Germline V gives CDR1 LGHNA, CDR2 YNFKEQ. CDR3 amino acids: CASSQGTGASGAEETQYF. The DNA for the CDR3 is TGTGCCAGCAGCCAAGGTACGGGGGCTAGCGGGGCCGAAGAGACCCAGTACTTC.

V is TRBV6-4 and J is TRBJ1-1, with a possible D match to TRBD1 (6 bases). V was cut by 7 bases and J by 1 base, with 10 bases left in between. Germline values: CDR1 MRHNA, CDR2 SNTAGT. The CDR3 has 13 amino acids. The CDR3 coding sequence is TGTGCCAGCACCCAGGGGCCGAACACTGAAGCTTTCTTT. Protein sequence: CASTQGPNTEAFF.

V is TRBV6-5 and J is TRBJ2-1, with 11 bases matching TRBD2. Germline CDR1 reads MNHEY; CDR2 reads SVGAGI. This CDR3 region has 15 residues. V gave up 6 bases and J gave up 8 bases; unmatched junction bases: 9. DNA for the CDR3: TGTGCCAGCAGCCCCGGGACTAGCGGTAGCCATGAGCAGTTCTTC. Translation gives CASSPGTSGSHEQFF.

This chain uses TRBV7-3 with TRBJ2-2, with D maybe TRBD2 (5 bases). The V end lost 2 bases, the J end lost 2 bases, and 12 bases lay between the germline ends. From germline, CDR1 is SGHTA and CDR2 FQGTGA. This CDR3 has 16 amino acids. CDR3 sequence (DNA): TGTGCCAGCAGCTTAGAGGGAACCCTAAACACCGGGGAGCTGTTTTTT. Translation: CASSLEGTLNTGELFF.

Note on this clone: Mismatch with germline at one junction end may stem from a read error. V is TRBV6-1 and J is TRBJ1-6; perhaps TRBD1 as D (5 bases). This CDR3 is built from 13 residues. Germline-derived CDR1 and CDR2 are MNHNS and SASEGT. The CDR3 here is CASSEADNSPLHF. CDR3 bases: TGTGCCAGCAGTGAAGCGGACAATTCACCTCTCCACTTT.

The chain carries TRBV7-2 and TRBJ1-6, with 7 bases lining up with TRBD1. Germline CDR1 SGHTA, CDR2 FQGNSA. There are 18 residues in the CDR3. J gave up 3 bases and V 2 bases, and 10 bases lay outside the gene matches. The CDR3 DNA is TGTGCCAGCAGCTTACAACCCCTGGGACAGAGCTATAATTCACCCCTCCACTTT. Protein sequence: CASSLQPLGQSYNSPLHF.

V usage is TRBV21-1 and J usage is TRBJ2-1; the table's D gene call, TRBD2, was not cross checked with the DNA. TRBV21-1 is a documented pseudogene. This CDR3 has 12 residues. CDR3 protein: CASTPRYPEQFF. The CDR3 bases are TGTGCCAGCACCCCTCGGTATCCTGAGCAGTTCTTC.

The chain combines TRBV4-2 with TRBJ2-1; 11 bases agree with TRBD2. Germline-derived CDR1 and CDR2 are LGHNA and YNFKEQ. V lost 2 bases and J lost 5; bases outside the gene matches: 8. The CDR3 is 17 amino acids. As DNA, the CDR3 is TGTGCCAGCAGCCAACCTATAGCGGGGGGGCGCAACAATGAGCAGTTCTTC. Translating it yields CASSQPIAGGRNNEQFF.

DNA of the CDR3: TGTGCCAGCACGACTACCTCGACCGCACTTTTGAACTATGGCTACACCTTC. Its protein is CASTTTSTALLNYGYTF. The chain is built from TRBV5-4 and TRBJ1-2; no definite D call. Germline V gives CDR1 SGHNT, CDR2 YYREEE (reference sequence). There are 17 residues in the CDR3. V was trimmed by 6 bases and J by 2 bases, leaving 23 bases between them.